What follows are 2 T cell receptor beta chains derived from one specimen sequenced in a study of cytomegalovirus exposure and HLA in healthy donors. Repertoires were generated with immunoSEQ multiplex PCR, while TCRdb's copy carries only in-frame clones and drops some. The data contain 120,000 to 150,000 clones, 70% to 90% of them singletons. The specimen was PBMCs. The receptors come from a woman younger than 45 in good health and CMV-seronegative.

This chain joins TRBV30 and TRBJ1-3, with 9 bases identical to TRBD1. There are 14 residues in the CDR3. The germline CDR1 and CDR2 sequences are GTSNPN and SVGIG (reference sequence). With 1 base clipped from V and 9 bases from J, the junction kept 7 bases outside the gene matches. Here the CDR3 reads CAWSGGTGFGTIYF. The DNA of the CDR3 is TGTGCCTGGAGTGGCGGGACAGGGTTCGGCACCATATATTTT.

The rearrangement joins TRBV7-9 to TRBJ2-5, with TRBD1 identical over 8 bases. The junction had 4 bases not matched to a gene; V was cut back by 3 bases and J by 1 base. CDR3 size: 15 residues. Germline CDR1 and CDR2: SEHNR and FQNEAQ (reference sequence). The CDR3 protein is CASSFRQGIQETQYF. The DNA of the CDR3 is TGTGCCAGCAGCTTTCGACAGGGGATCCAAGAGACCCAGTACTTC.